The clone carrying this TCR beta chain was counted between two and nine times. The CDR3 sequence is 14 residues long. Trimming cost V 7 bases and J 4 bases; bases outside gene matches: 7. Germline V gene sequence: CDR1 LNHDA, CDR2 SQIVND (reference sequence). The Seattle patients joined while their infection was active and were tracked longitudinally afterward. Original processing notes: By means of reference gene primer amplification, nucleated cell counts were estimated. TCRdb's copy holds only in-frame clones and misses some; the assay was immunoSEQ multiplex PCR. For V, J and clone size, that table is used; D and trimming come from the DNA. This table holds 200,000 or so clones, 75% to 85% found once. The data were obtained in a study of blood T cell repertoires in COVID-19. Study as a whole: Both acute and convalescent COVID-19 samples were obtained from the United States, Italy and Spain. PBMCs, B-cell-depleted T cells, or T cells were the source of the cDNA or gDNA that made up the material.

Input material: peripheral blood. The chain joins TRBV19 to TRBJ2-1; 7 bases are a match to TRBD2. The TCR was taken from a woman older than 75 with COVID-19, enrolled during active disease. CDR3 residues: CASNPSGMYNEQFF. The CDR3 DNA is TGTGCCAGTAACCCTAGCGGTATGTACAATGAGCAGTTCTTC.